A single sample gave rise to the 2 T cell receptor beta chains below, sequenced in a study of shared clonotypes between healthy human individuals (dated by TCRdb to 2020 to 2021). Libraries were prepared through the immunoSEQ multiplex PCR assay. The clones in this table, taken by TCRdb from immuneACCESS, are in-frame only. Not every clone is retained; where verified, under half of the shortfall comes from an unresolved V gene, and the cause of the rest is unknown. The sample profile shows about 120,000 clones; approximately 70% of them were found once. The top ten hold under 25% of the sample. The sequencing input was memory CD8+ T cells sorted from blood. The sample's cell subset or site label, in plain terms: CD45RO+ cells pooled with CCR7-negative TemRA cells. These receptors came from a woman in her twenties or thirties in good health.

This chain links TRBV4-1 with TRBJ2-4, with D tentatively TRBD1 (6 bases). The CDR3 sequence is 16 residues long. The V end was cut by 1 base, the J end by 1 base, with 11 bases between. Germline values: CDR1 MGHRA, CDR2 YSYEKL. The CDR3 DNA reads TGCGCCAGCAGCCAAGGTACAGGGATGGCCAAAAACATTCAGTACTTC. This encodes CASSQGTGMAKNIQYF.

This clone came up once. The rearrangement links TRBV6-6 to TRBJ2-3; 7 bases align to TRBD2. Germline V gene lookup returns CDR1 MNHNY and CDR2 SVGAGI (reference sequence). The CDR3 totals 16 residues. V lost 4 bases to trimming and J lost 2 bases; unmatched junction nucleotides: 9. The CDR3 DNA follows: TGTGCCAGCAGTTTAGAGCCTAGCGGAAACACAGATACGCAGTATTTT. Encoded protein: CASSLEPSGNTDTQYF.